One and the same sample provided the 5 T cell receptor beta chains below, sequenced in a study of CD8 T cells in Susac syndrome. The RNA, about 0.5 to 1 ug, was put through reverse transcription using random hexamers. From the immunoSEQ multiplex PCR reads, TCRdb called clonotypes with MiXCR, one entry per CDR3 protein. Among around 140,000 distinct CDR3 sequences, over 75% were seen once, and the ten largest hold roughly 0.48%. The sequencing sample was made of CD8+ T cells from PBMCs. The receptor set was obtained from a human donor with multiple sclerosis.

The chain couples TRBV7-9 to TRBJ2-1; weak D call: TRBD1 (5 bases). The CDR3 runs 15 residues. Germline values: CDR1 SEHNR, CDR2 FQNEAQ (reference sequence). V was clipped by 0 bases and J by 5 bases, with 11 bases between them. CDR3 loop: CASSLAFSRDNEQFF. The CDR3 nucleotides are TGTGCCAGCAGCTTAGCGTTCAGCAGGGACAATGAGCAGTTCTTC.

V gene TRBV6-5 combines with J gene TRBJ2-3; 8 bases fit TRBD1. Germline values: CDR1 MNHEY, CDR2 SVGAGI. The junction had 2 bases not matched to a gene; V was cut back by 4 bases and J by 2 bases. The CDR3 has 14 residues. The CDR3 here is CASSSTGVTDTQYF. The CDR3 DNA follows: TGTGCCAGCAGTTCGACAGGGGTCACAGATACGCAGTATTTT.

This clonotype was seen a handful of times. The rearrangement links TRBV11-1 to TRBJ2-5; D is undetermined. The CDR3 extends over 14 amino acids. The germline V gene has CDR1 SGHAT and CDR2 FQDESV (reference sequence). V was cut by 2 bases and J by 0 bases, with 7 bases left in between. In nucleotides, the CDR3 is TGTGCCAGCAGCTTAACGGAGTACCAAGAGACCCAGTACTTC. Translation gives CASSLTEYQETQYF.

Regarding this clonotype: A junction boundary mismatches the germline segment, possibly from a read error. The chain has TRBV19 and TRBJ2-1; 9 nucleotides line up with TRBD2. The CDR3 is 14 amino acids. The germline CDR1 and CDR2 sequences are LNHDA and SQIVND (reference sequence). In DNA, the CDR3 is TGTGCCAGTAGTATAGTGGCCGGGGGCGGGAGGGTGTGCTTC. Encoded protein: CASSIVAGGGRVCF.

The genes are TRBV7-8 and TRBJ1-2, with a possible D match to TRBD1 (6 bases). Trimming cost V 5 bases and J 5 bases, with 30 bases left between them. The germline V gene has CDR1 SGHVS and CDR2 FQNEAQ. This CDR3 is 19 amino acids long. CDR3 sequence reads: CASSPRGAPSGSAPYGYTF. CDR3 nucleotides: TGTGCCAGCAGCCCTCGGGGGGCCCCGTCGGGGTCGGCACCTTATGGCTACACCTTC.